This is a list of T cell receptor beta chains from one sample in a study of T cell repertoires in cytomegalovirus infection. TCRdb processed the reads anew with MiXCR; each CDR3 protein has one entry. The data show under 90,000 distinct CDR3 sequences, about 23% seen once. These receptors' targets are unknown. The sample was PBMCs, sequenced either directly or after in vitro stimulation (not recorded which). The source is a human donor in good health (CMV status not recorded). Some clones in this sample may be carry-over from other donors' samples. Both conserved end residues are trimmed from each CDR3.

V,J,length,CDR3
TRBV12-3/TRBV12-4,TRBJ2-1,14,ASSLVRSAGADEQF
TRBV5-1,TRBJ2-1,14,ASSRARTSAYNEQF
TRBV7-2,TRBJ1-2,12,ASSPTGVGIGYT
TRBV11-2,TRBJ2-2,14,ASSLGRQTNTGELF
TRBV20-1,TRBJ2-7,9,SARVGAEQY
TRBV29-1,TRBJ2-2,12,SVPRAGDTGELF
TRBV12-3/TRBV12-4,TRBJ1-2,12,ASTIGTSIYGYT
TRBV5-1,TRBJ2-3,9,ASSFTDTQY
TRBV7-6,TRBJ2-7,14,ASSLAEGGGGYEQY
TRBV7-6,TRBJ2-1,10,ASSLVADEQF
TRBV11-2,TRBJ2-1,12,ASSFGLGYNEQF
TRBV6-6,TRBJ1-1,10,ATKRENTEAF
TRBV7-2,TRBJ1-2,11,ASSLATGWQNT
TRBV9,TRBJ2-1,14,ASSVTGTLYDNEQF
TRBV19,TRBJ1-5,14,ASSIDLRGGNQPQH
TRBV19,TRBJ1-2,12,ASSFRTGGDGYT
TRBV6-2/TRBV6-3,TRBJ2-2,15,ASSPPGWEGVTGELF
TRBV12-3/TRBV12-4,TRBJ2-7,14,ASSPIDRSRGMEQY
TRBV10-3,TRBJ2-1,12,AIRPGLAGRERF
TRBV4-2,TRBJ1-1,16,ASSQDGSRTGRWTEAF
TRBV19,TRBJ1-2,15,ASSMAEERLANYGYT
TRBV7-8,TRBJ2-2,14,ASSLAPRGGTGELF